These 25 T cell receptor beta chains share one sample of origin, sequenced in a study of PD-L1 blockade in urothelial cancer. Time point indicated: peripheral blood 6 weeks after treatment start. Measured with immunoSEQ multiplex PCR; TCRdb has only the in-frame clones, and not every one. The top ten clones hold approximately 13% of a sample with about 45,000 clones, roughly four fifths of them seen once. This sample comprised PBMCs, obtained around atezolizumab (anti-PD-L1) treatment. The source is a man aged 55 to 69 with urothelial cancer.

The genes are TRBV27 and TRBJ2-1; 8 bases match TRBD2. CDR3 size: 15 residues. The V gene's germline CDR1 is MNHEY and CDR2 SMNVEV (reference sequence). J gave up 3 bases and V 5 bases, and 6 bases lay outside the gene matches. CDR3 DNA: TGTGCCAGCAGTCTAACGGGAGGGGTCTACAATGAGCAGTTCTTC. Translation gives CASSLTGGVYNEQFF.

The rearrangement joins TRBV9 to TRBJ2-7, with TRBD1 matching over 8 bases. Trimming took 4 bases from V and 7 from J; bases not matched to a gene: 13. The germline CDR1 and CDR2 sequences are SGDLS and YYNGEE. The CDR3 extends over 15 amino acids. CDR3 sequence reads: CASSPRQGSLGEQYF. The DNA of the CDR3 is TGTGCCAGCAGCCCCAGACAGGGGAGTCTCGGGGAGCAGTACTTC.

The V and J genes are TRBV5-1 and TRBJ2-7, with TRBD2 matching 15 bases. The CDR3 sequence is 19 residues long. V lost 0 bases, J lost 3 bases, and 10 bases stayed unmatched. Germline V gives CDR1 SGHRS, CDR2 YFSETQ. As DNA, the CDR3 is TGCGCCAGCAGCTTGGTCAATTGGACTAGCGGGAGGGCCCTCTACGAGCAGTACTTC. Translating it yields CASSLVNWTSGRALYEQYF.

The chain employs TRBV28 and TRBJ2-1; 8 nucleotides agree with TRBD2. This CDR3 has 16 amino acids. Germline CDR1 is MDHEN and CDR2 is SYDVKM. V trimming: 2 bases; J trimming: 0 bases; junction bases outside the gene matches: 3. The CDR3 spells CASSLLREDSYNEQFF. CDR3 DNA: TGTGCCAGCAGTTTACTGCGGGAGGACTCCTACAATGAGCAGTTCTTC.

The chain has TRBV7-2 and TRBJ1-5; 7 bases map to TRBD1. This CDR3 is built from 16 residues. Trimming at V came to 4 bases and at J to 1 base, leaving 7 bases not matched to a gene. Germline lookup yields CDR1 SGHTA and CDR2 FQGNSA. CDR3 nucleotides: TGTGCCAGCAGCTCAGGGGGATCATGGAGCAATCAGCCCCAGCATTTT. Translating gives CASSSGGSWSNQPQHF. The entire variable domain, with the rest obtained from reference TRBV7-2 and TRBJ1-5, is as follows: GAGVSQSPSNKVTEKGKDVELRCDPISGHTALYWYRQSLGQGLEFLIYFQGNSAPDKSGLPSDRFSAERTGGSVSTLTIQRTQQEDSAVYLCASSSGGSWSNQPQHFGDGTRLSIL.

This clone has a single count. At one boundary the junction diverges from the germline segment, which might be a read error. The rearrangement links TRBV4-2 to TRBJ1-6; D is unclear. Germline CDR1 is LGHNA and CDR2 is YNFKEQ. There are 14 residues in the CDR3. Here the CDR3 DNA reads TGTGCCAGCAGCCAAGATACTAGGGTCGATACCCGTAATTTT. Its translation is CASSQDTRVDTRNF.

The rearrangement uses TRBV7-9 and TRBJ2-6; TRBD2 matches at 10 bases. Per germline, CDR1 SEHNR and CDR2 FQNEAQ (reference sequence). The CDR3 consists of 16 residues. Trimming took 7 bases from V and 4 from J; bases not matched to a gene: 7. CDR3 sequence (DNA): TGTGCCAGCAACAGCGGGAGGGTATCGGGGGCCAACGTCCTGACTTTC. Protein product: CASNSGRVSGANVLTF.

V usage is TRBV7-9 and J usage is TRBJ2-7, with a tentative D call TRBD1 (6 bases). The CDR3 is made up of 14 amino acids. Deletions cut 4 bases from V and 2 bases from J, with 12 bases between. CDR1 SEHNR and CDR2 FQNEAQ come from the germline V gene (reference sequence). The chain's CDR3 is CASSSTGHPYEQYF. The CDR3 DNA sequence: TGTGCCAGCAGCTCAACGGGACACCCCTACGAGCAGTACTTC. Full variable domain (rest looked up from reference TRBV7-9 and TRBJ2-7): DTGVSQNPRHKITKRGQNVTFRCDPISEHNRLYWYRQTLGQGPEFLTYFQNEAQLEKSRLLSDRFSAERPKGSFSTLEIQRTEQGDSAMYLCASSSTGHPYEQYFGPGTRLTVT.

The CDR3 spells CASSSPTLAGEQFF. The CDR3 nucleotides read TGTGCCAGCAGTTCACCTACCTTGGCGGGTGAGCAGTTCTTC. The chain couples TRBV27 to TRBJ2-1; a weak D match, TRBD2 (5 bases). The CDR3 totals 14 residues. V was trimmed by 4 bases and J by 9 bases, leaving 16 bases between them. The germline CDR1 and CDR2 sequences are MNHEY and SMNVEV (reference sequence).

The V gene is TRBV6-5, the J gene TRBJ2-3, with TRBD2 identical over 11 bases. CDR1 is MNHEY and CDR2 is SVGAGI in the germline V gene. There are 14 residues in the CDR3. After removal of 7 bases from V and 6 bases from J, the junction contained 6 bases not matched to a gene. The CDR3 nucleotides are TGTGCCAGCACCGTAGCGGGGGGGGCTGATACGCAGTATTTT. Residues: CASTVAGGADTQYF.

This chain links TRBV14 with TRBJ2-1; D might be TRBD2 (5 bases). In germline, CDR1 is SGHDN, CDR2 FVKESK. V was shortened by 1 base and J by 1 base, with 5 bases between the two germline ends. CDR3 length equals 14 residues. The DNA for the CDR3 is TGTGCCAGCAGCCAAGCGGGATCCTACAATGAGCAGTTCTTC. This codes for CASSQAGSYNEQFF. Supplemented by reference TRBV14 and TRBJ2-1, the full variable domain reads EAGVTQFPSHSVIEKGQTVTLRCDPISGHDNLYWYRRVMGKEIKFLLHFVKESKQDESGMPNNRFLAERTGGTYSTLKVQPAELEDSGVYFCASSQAGSYNEQFFGPGTRLTVL.

This clone was counted only a few times. The V call is TRBV7-9, the J call TRBJ2-7; the match to TRBD1 covers 7 bases. Germline CDR1 is SEHNR and CDR2 is FQNEAQ (reference sequence). V shed 7 bases, J shed 0 bases, and the junction held 6 bases outside the gene matches. CDR3 length equals 14 residues. The DNA of the CDR3 is TGTGCCAGCACCTTGGACAGGCCCTCCTACGAGCAGTACTTC. This encodes CASTLDRPSYEQYF.

The chain is built from TRBV4-2 and TRBJ1-3, with D maybe TRBD1 (5 bases). CDR1 is LGHNA and CDR2 is YNFKEQ in the germline V gene. The V end was cut by 0 bases, the J end by 2 bases, with 14 bases between. This CDR3 contains 17 residues. CDR3 nucleotide sequence: TGTGCCAGCAGCCAAGATTGGGGGGACTCACCTGGAAACACCATATATTTT. This codes for CASSQDWGDSPGNTIYF.

The CDR3 sequence is CASSIVPGTEAFF. In DNA, the CDR3 is TGTGCCAGTAGTATTGTTCCGGGGACTGAAGCTTTCTTT. This chain joins TRBV19 and TRBJ1-1; the D is unclear. Germline CDR1 is LNHDA and CDR2 is SQIVND (reference sequence). Trimming removed 3 bases from V and 5 bases from J, with 10 bases in between. The CDR3 is 13 amino acids.

The chain is built from TRBV10-2 and TRBJ2-5; 16 bases match TRBD2. Germline V gene sequence: CDR1 WSHSY, CDR2 SAAADI. The CDR3 has 16 amino acids. Unmatched junction bases numbered 8, after V lost 4 bases and J lost 9 bases. The CDR3 DNA sequence: TGCGCCAGCAGTGCCTCACCGGGACTAGCGGGAGGGTCCCAGTACTTC. Residues: CASSASPGLAGGSQYF.

The chain joins TRBV6-1 to TRBJ1-2; no reliable D call. The ends were cut back, 5 bases at V and 0 bases at J, with 7 bases in the middle. CDR3 length: 13 amino acids. Germline values: CDR1 MNHNS, CDR2 SASEGT. CDR3 DNA: TGTGCCAGCAGTACAGTATCTAACTATGGCTACACCTTC. Encoded protein: CASSTVSNYGYTF.

As DNA, the CDR3 is TGCGCCAGCAGTGAGACGGCACCGGGGGAGCAGTACTTC. Protein product: CASSETAPGEQYF. The chain joins TRBV10-1 to TRBJ2-7, with a possible D match to TRBD2 (5 bases). Germline-derived CDR1 and CDR2 are WNHNN and SYGVQD (reference sequence). The CDR3 is 13 residues long. Deletions cut 2 bases from V and 7 bases from J, with 12 bases between.

The table lists this clone with a few counts. The chain recombines TRBV2 with TRBJ1-5; tentative D call: TRBD1 (5 bases). V lost 7 bases, J lost 2 bases, and 15 bases lay in between. This CDR3 comprises 15 residues. The V gene's germline CDR1 is SNHLY and CDR2 FYNNEI. This CDR3 is CASTEPGGGNQPQHF. CDR3 nucleotide sequence: TGTGCCAGCACGGAGCCGGGAGGGGGCAATCAGCCCCAGCATTTT.

This sequence joins TRBV19 and TRBJ1-1; D might be TRBD1 (5 bases). CDR3 size: 13 residues. Per germline, CDR1 LNHDA and CDR2 SQIVND (reference sequence). Trimming stripped 5 bases from V and 7 bases from J, with 14 bases between. The CDR3 DNA reads as TGTGCCAGTAGTTACGGGGGGGGGAATGAAGCTTTCTTT. It translates to CASSYGGGNEAFF.

The rearrangement links TRBV28 to TRBJ2-3; TRBD2 matches at 10 bases. Germline V gives CDR1 MDHEN, CDR2 SYDVKM. The CDR3 covers 14 residues. Trimming took 2 bases from V and 5 from J; bases not matched to a gene: 1. The CDR3 bases are TGTGCCAGCAGTTTACCTAGCGGGAGAGATACGCAGTATTTT. Residues: CASSLPSGRDTQYF.

V is TRBV30 and J is TRBJ1-4; D gene unclear. The CDR3 sequence is 13 residues long. CDR1 is GTSNPN and CDR2 is SVGIG in the germline V gene (reference sequence). V lost 2 bases, J lost 10 bases, and 14 bases lay in between. DNA for the CDR3: TGTGCCTGGAGTAGTACTTATGAGGGAAAACTGTTTTTT. Its protein product is CAWSSTYEGKLFF.

The gene calls are TRBV6-4 and TRBJ1-1, with 10 bases lining up with TRBD1. The V and J ends lost 3 bases and 5 bases, in that order; junction bases with no gene match: 6. The CDR3 covers 15 residues. CDR1 and CDR2 (germline): MRHNA, SNTAGT. The CDR3 coding sequence is TGTGCCAGCAGTGAACATGGACAGGGGGGTACTGAAGCTTTCTTT. Amino acids: CASSEHGQGGTEAFF.

The chain combines TRBV7-8 with TRBJ2-1; a weak D match, TRBD2 (5 bases). The CDR3 extends over 15 amino acids. In germline, CDR1 is SGHVS, CDR2 FQNEAQ. The V gene lost 4 bases and the J gene lost 9 bases, with 19 bases spanning the gap. The CDR3 nucleotides read TGTGCCAGCAGCTCGCAAGGGTCCGGGGTAAGTGAGCAGTTCTTC. Its protein is CASSSQGSGVSEQFF.

This chain joins TRBV7-2 and TRBJ1-2; 8 bases are a match to TRBD1. CDR3 length equals 14 residues. Germline loops: CDR1 SGHTA, CDR2 FQGNSA. Losses at the gene ends were 4 bases for V and 8 bases for J; bases not matched to a gene: 9. CDR3 in amino acids: CASSSRTGTGGYTF. In nucleotides, the CDR3 is TGTGCCAGCAGCTCTCGGACAGGGACGGGGGGCTACACCTTC.

This clone was seen more than once but under ten times. This chain connects TRBV11-2 to TRBJ2-5; unclear D gene. The CDR3 runs to 16 residues. Germline V CDR1 and CDR2: SGHAT, FQNNGV. V lost 5 bases and J lost 0, with 16 bases in between. The CDR3, as DNA: TGTGCCAGCAGCCAGACCGGAGTTCCCCACCAAGAGACCCAGTACTTC. It is translated as CASSQTGVPHQETQYF.